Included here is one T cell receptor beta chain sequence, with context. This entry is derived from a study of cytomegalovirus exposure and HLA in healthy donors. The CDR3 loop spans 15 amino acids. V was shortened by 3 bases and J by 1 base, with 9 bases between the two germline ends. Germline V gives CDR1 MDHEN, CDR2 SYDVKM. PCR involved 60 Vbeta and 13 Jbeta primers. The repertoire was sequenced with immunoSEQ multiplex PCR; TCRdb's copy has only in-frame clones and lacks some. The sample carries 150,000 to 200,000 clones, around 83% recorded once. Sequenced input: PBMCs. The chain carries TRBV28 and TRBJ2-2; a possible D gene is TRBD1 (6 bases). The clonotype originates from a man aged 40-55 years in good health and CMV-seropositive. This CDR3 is CASSLGARNTGELFF. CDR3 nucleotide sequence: TGTGCCAGCAGTTTGGGGGCGCGGAACACCGGGGAGCTGTTTTTT.